The next 10 T cell receptor beta chains were all read from a single sample in a study of regulatory T cells in long-lasting Graves disease. The time point: persistent/refractory GD, antithyroid drugs over 5 years with positive TRAb. The TCR library was made from RNA extracted from PBMCs. Building of the TCR beta libraries involved iRepertoire HTBI primers and Arm-PCR of CDR3 regions. MiXCR was run by TCRdb on the multiplex PCR reads, yielding one entry per CDR3 protein. The repertoire holds approximately 350,000 distinct CDR3 sequences, 20% to 25% seen once, with 25% to 35% in the top ten. The sequencing here drew on peripheral blood mononuclear cells (PBMCs), taken when the disease was refractory, from a patient treated with antithyroid drugs. The receptor set was obtained from a woman between 40 and 50 years old with Graves disease.

This clonotype was seen many times. The chain recombines TRBV7-9 with TRBJ2-7, with 14 bases fitting TRBD2. V lost 5 bases and J lost 4; bases outside the gene matches: 4. Germline CDR1 reads SEHNR; CDR2 reads FQNEAQ (reference sequence). There are 15 residues in the CDR3. The CDR3 DNA reads as TGTGCCAGCAGCCAAGGGACTAGCGGGAGTTACGAGCAGTACTTC. Translated, it gives CASSQGTSGSYEQYF.

The V gene is TRBV4-3, the J gene TRBJ2-7, with no clear D. The germline gives CDR1 LGHNA, CDR2 YSLEER. V lost 2 bases and J 4 bases, leaving 18 bases between the germline ends. The CDR3 length is 16 residues. CDR3 protein: CASSQTSPPTEYEQYF. The CDR3 coding sequence is TGCGCCAGCAGCCAAACTTCACCGCCAACTGAGTACGAGCAGTACTTC.

The rearrangement uses TRBV11-2 and TRBJ1-6; TRBD1 aligns across 7 bases. Germline V CDR1 and CDR2: SGHAT, FQNNGV. After removal of 5 bases from V and 6 bases from J, the junction contained 16 bases not matched to a gene. This CDR3 contains 18 residues. CDR3 region: CASSPRDSLFLRNSPLHF. DNA for the CDR3: TGTGCCAGCAGCCCACGGGACAGCCTCTTCCTGCGTAATTCACCCCTCCACTTT.

This clonotype was found many times. V and J are TRBV28 and TRBJ1-5; the match to TRBD1 covers 7 bases. The CDR3 runs to 16 residues. In germline, CDR1 is MDHEN, CDR2 SYDVKM. Trimming at V came to 2 bases and at J to 2 bases, leaving 6 bases not matched to a gene. In DNA, the CDR3 is TGTGCCAGCAGTTTAAGACAGGGAATGGGCAATCAGCCCCAGCATTTT. Protein sequence: CASSLRQGMGNQPQHF.

This clonotype showed up many times. The DNA for the CDR3 is TGTGCCAGCAGTAAGAGGACAGTCGAGGGGATTGATAGCAATCAGCCCCAGCATTTT. Translating it yields CASSKRTVEGIDSNQPQHF. The chain recombines TRBV6-1 with TRBJ1-5; perhaps TRBD1 as D (6 bases). The CDR3 is 19 amino acids. The ends were cut back, 5 bases at V and 0 bases at J, with 23 bases in the middle. CDR1 is MNHNS, CDR2 SASEGT, per germline.

This clonotype was detected ten times or more. The chain uses TRBV28 and TRBJ1-5, with D perhaps TRBD1 (6 bases). Germline assignment: CDR1 MDHEN and CDR2 SYDVKM. The germline V and J ends were trimmed by 8 bases and 1 base, with 15 bases remaining between them. This CDR3 is 15 amino acids long. The CDR3 region is CASLEGGSSNQPQHF. CDR3 DNA: TGTGCCAGCCTCGAGGGGGGGTCCAGCAATCAGCCCCAGCATTTT.

Concerning this clonotype itself: This likely stems from a read error, as it lies one base from a far larger clone. The chain links TRBV6-5 to TRBJ2-5, with a tentative D call TRBD2 (6 bases). This CDR3 region has 14 residues. CDR1 and CDR2 (germline): MNHEY, SVGAGI. The CDR3 is CASSARGVQETRYF. The CDR3 nucleotides read TGTGCCAGCAGTGCGCGGGGAGTCCAAGAGACCCGGTACTTC.

This clonotype was seen repeatedly, ten times or more. The J gene is TRBJ1-1, the V gene TRBV29-1; no clear D gene. The ends were cut back, 0 bases at V and 4 bases at J, with 12 bases in the middle. CDR1 is SQVTM, CDR2 ANQGSEA, per germline. This CDR3 contains 14 residues. CDR3: CSVEDLAGFTEAFF. CDR3 DNA: TGCAGCGTTGAAGATCTAGCAGGTTTCACTGAAGCTTTCTTT. Combining the CDR3 with reference TRBV29-1 and TRBJ1-1 gives the whole variable domain SAVISQKPSRDICQRGTSLTIQCQVDSQVTMMFWYRQQPGQSLTLIATANQGSEATYESGFVIDKFPISRPNLTFSTLTVSNMSPEDSSIYLCSVEDLAGFTEAFFGQGTRLTVV.

This clonotype has just a few counts. V usage is TRBV7-2 and J usage is TRBJ1-1, with a tentative D call TRBD1 (5 bases). Germline V CDR1 and CDR2: SGHTA, FQGNSA. V was cut by 5 bases and J by 8 bases, with 12 bases left in between. The CDR3 is made up of 12 amino acids. DNA for the CDR3: TGTGCCAGCAGCCCCTGGGGGTTGGAAGCTTTCTTT. It yields the protein CASSPWGLEAFF.

V and J are TRBV28 and TRBJ1-3; 7 nucleotides align to TRBD1. The CDR3 is 17 residues long. The germline gives CDR1 MDHEN, CDR2 SYDVKM. V lost 6 bases and J lost 4; bases outside the gene matches: 15. CDR3 DNA: TGTGCCAGCAGCCCCCGACAGGGAGGCTACCCAGGAAACACCATATATTTT. Amino acid sequence: CASSPRQGGYPGNTIYF.